The next 23 T cell receptor beta chains were all read from a single sample in a study of graft-versus-host responses after intestinal transplantation. Method: immunoSEQ multiplex PCR; TCRdb's copy keeps in-frame clones and lacks some. The sample lists about 41,000 clones, approximately 96% occurring once. For these TCRs, the target antigens are not known. The sample here was unstimulated CD8+ T cells sorted from spleen or lymph node cells, taken before transplant. The receptors were sampled from a human donor who was the organ donor for an intestinal transplant.

The CDR3 DNA is TGTGCCAGCAGCCAAGGGGGCGCGCTCTATGGCTACACCTTC. Protein: CASSQGGALYGYTF. The chain employs TRBV4-2 and TRBJ1-2; D perhaps matches TRBD1 (5 bases). Per germline, CDR1 LGHNA and CDR2 YNFKEQ. V dropped 1 base and J dropped 4 bases, with 10 bases sitting between them. CDR3 length: 14 residues.

The chain is built from TRBV4-1 and TRBJ2-7, with 7 positions matching TRBD1. With 3 bases clipped from V and 5 bases from J, the junction kept 13 bases outside the gene matches. CDR1 MGHRA and CDR2 YSYEKL come from the germline V gene. The CDR3 has 16 residues. CDR3 bases: TGCGCCAGCAGCCAGGATAGACAGGGATCTCACGACGAGCAGTACTTC. It codes for CASSQDRQGSHDEQYF.

J is TRBJ1-2 and V is TRBV19; no firm D call. This CDR3 has 12 residues. Germline loops: CDR1 LNHDA, CDR2 SQIVND (reference sequence). V gave up 7 bases and J gave up 6 bases, with 12 bases separating them. The CDR3: CASNLGLHGYTF. Here the CDR3 DNA reads TGTGCCAGTAACCTTGGACTGCATGGCTACACCTTC.

The V and J genes are TRBV4-1 and TRBJ1-4; D gene unclear. V was cut by 1 base and J by 6 bases, with 24 bases left in between. CDR1 and CDR2 from the germline V gene are MGHRA and YSYEKL. The CDR3 spans 19 residues. CDR3 bases: TGCGCCAGCAGCCAAGTGGAGAGGGCGGGTGTTTTGAGAGATGAAAAACTGTTTTTT. Protein: CASSQVERAGVLRDEKLFF.

This rearrangement joins TRBV19 to TRBJ2-1; D is uncertain. The CDR3 spans 15 residues. Trimming left V 3 bases short and J 6 bases short, with 15 bases between. Germline V CDR1 and CDR2: LNHDA, SQIVND (reference sequence). The CDR3 sequence is CASSISGVLGNEQFF. CDR3 sequence (DNA): TGTGCCAGTAGTATTTCTGGGGTACTGGGCAATGAGCAGTTCTTC.

This clone was seen once. The rearrangement links TRBV5-6 to TRBJ2-7; possibly TRBD1 for D (6 bases). The CDR3 runs to 13 residues. Trimming removed 3 bases at V and 5 bases at J, with 12 bases between. In germline, CDR1 is SGHDT, CDR2 YYEEEE. CDR3 nucleotides: TGTGCCAGCAGCTGTCAGGGGTGGCACGAGCAGTACTTC. It yields the protein CASSCQGWHEQYF.

The rearrangement joins TRBV6-5 to TRBJ1-4; 10 nucleotides agree with TRBD1. This CDR3 region has 15 residues. Germline CDR1 and CDR2: MNHEY and SVGAGI. Trimming cost V 6 bases and J 8 bases; bases outside gene matches: 9. The CDR3 sequence is CASSKLDRGEEKLFF. The CDR3 nucleotides are TGTGCCAGCAGCAAATTGGACAGGGGGGAAGAAAAACTGTTTTTT.

The chain recombines TRBV19 with TRBJ2-6; the D call may be TRBD1 or TRBD2 (6 bases each). Germline CDR1 is LNHDA and CDR2 is SQIVND (reference sequence). Trimming stripped 4 bases from V and 1 base from J, with 29 bases between. The CDR3 has 22 residues. The CDR3 reads CASSTWTESEWRGYSGANVLTF. CDR3 DNA sequence: TGTGCCAGTAGTACATGGACAGAATCGGAGTGGAGGGGATATTCTGGGGCCAACGTCCTGACTTTC.

V gene TRBV7-3 combines with J gene TRBJ2-7; no definite D call. Deletions cut 5 bases from V and 6 bases from J, with 14 bases between. The CDR3 is 13 amino acids. Germline V lookup: CDR1 SGHTA, CDR2 FQGTGA. Written as DNA, the CDR3 is TGTGCCAGCAGCATCACCGTCAGCTCCGAGCAGTACTTC. This encodes CASSITVSSEQYF.

The V gene is TRBV7-9, the J gene TRBJ2-7; D might be TRBD2 (5 bases). The germline CDR1 and CDR2 sequences are SEHNR and FQNEAQ (reference sequence). The CDR3 sequence is 15 residues long. The V end was cut by 4 bases, the J end by 0 bases, with 13 bases between. The CDR3 protein is CASSSLRGSSYEQYF. In nucleotides, the CDR3 is TGTGCCAGCAGCTCACTACGGGGAAGCTCCTACGAGCAGTACTTC.

The chain carries TRBV15 and TRBJ2-5; D remains ambiguous. The CDR3 consists of 15 residues. V dropped 4 bases and J dropped 2 bases, with 14 bases sitting between them. The germline gives CDR1 LNHNV, CDR2 YYDKDF (reference sequence). The chain's CDR3 is CATSTVDMTQETQYF. The DNA of the CDR3 is TGTGCCACCAGCACGGTGGATATGACGCAAGAGACCCAGTACTTC.

V is TRBV2 and J is TRBJ1-3; no clear D. V gave up 5 bases and J gave up 0 bases, with 5 bases separating them. The CDR3 is 13 residues long. CDR1 and CDR2 (germline): SNHLY, FYNNEI. In nucleotides, the CDR3 is TGTGCCAGCAGTCCGAGCTCTGGAAACACCATATATTTT. The encoded protein is CASSPSSGNTIYF.

CDR3 coding DNA: TGTGCCAGCAGCTTAGCTACCCGGGATTTTAGCCCGGATACGCAGTATTTT. Its translation is CASSLATRDFSPDTQYF. The chain employs TRBV7-9 and TRBJ2-3; D is perhaps TRBD2 (5 bases). This CDR3 is 17 amino acids long. Trimming took off 0 bases at V and 6 bases at J, with 19 bases between the two ends. Germline V CDR1 and CDR2: SEHNR, FQNEAQ (reference sequence).

The chain has TRBV6-6 and TRBJ2-7; no clear D. V gave up 10 bases and J gave up 3 bases, with 7 bases separating them. Per germline, CDR1 MNHNY and CDR2 SVGAGI (reference sequence). The CDR3 runs 10 residues. The CDR3 DNA sequence: TGTGCCACTAGGGACTACGAGCAGTACTTC. As protein: CATRDYEQYF.

The chain uses TRBV2 and TRBJ1-5, with D tentatively TRBD1 (6 bases). Germline CDR1 is SNHLY and CDR2 is FYNNEI. Trimming left V 4 bases short and J 2 bases short, with 12 bases between. This CDR3 contains 15 residues. The chain's CDR3 is CASSVQGLCNQPQHF. The CDR3 nucleotides are TGTGCCAGCAGTGTACAGGGATTGTGCAATCAGCCCCAGCATTTT.

The V and J genes are TRBV2 and TRBJ1-5; 8 bases fit TRBD1. Germline V gene sequence: CDR1 SNHLY, CDR2 FYNNEI. This CDR3 spans 17 amino acids. The V segment lost 3 bases and the J segment 0 bases; nucleotides outside the gene matches: 7. CDR3 DNA sequence: TGTGCCAGCAGTGACGGGCAGGGGGCATATAGCAATCAGCCCCAGCATTTT. This sequence encodes CASSDGQGAYSNQPQHF.

The J gene is TRBJ2-1, the V gene TRBV9; D remains ambiguous. Per germline, CDR1 SGDLS and CDR2 YYNGEE. The V and J ends lost 0 bases and 5 bases respectively, with 9 bases between them. CDR3 length equals 14 residues. The CDR3 coding sequence is TGTGCCAGCAGCGTAGAAAGTTACCACAATGAGCAGTTCTTC. The encoded protein is CASSVESYHNEQFF.

The chain has TRBV5-3 and TRBJ2-2, with D unclear. TRBV5-3 is an ORF, and what it does is uncertain. CDR3 length: 14 residues. Trimming stripped 1 base from V and 2 bases from J, with 6 bases between. As DNA, the CDR3 is TGTGCCAGAAGCTTGACCCCTAACACCGGGGAGCTGTTTTTT. Translating it yields CARSLTPNTGELFF.

Here the CDR3 reads CASSVSGSGAPNEQFF. CDR3 sequence (DNA): TGTGCCAGCAGCGTAAGCGGTAGCGGGGCCCCCAATGAGCAGTTCTTC. The gene calls are TRBV9 and TRBJ2-1; 8 bases are a match to TRBD2. This CDR3 has 16 residues. The germline V gene encodes CDR1 SGDLS and CDR2 YYNGEE. Losses at the gene ends were 1 base for V and 6 bases for J; bases not matched to a gene: 9.

Only one count was recorded for this clone. The chain has TRBV13 and TRBJ2-7; D may be TRBD1 or TRBD2 (5 bases each). The CDR3 has 14 amino acids. V was shortened by 5 bases and J by 2 bases, with 13 bases between the two germline ends. Germline CDR1 reads PRHDT; CDR2 reads FYEKMQ (reference sequence). The CDR3 DNA reads TGTGCCAGCAGCCCCAGCCGGGGCCCCTACGAGCAGTACTTC. It encodes CASSPSRGPYEQYF.

The chain uses TRBV29-1 and TRBJ2-7; perhaps TRBD1 as D (5 bases). The DNA end is more similar to TRBJ2-1, so the J call may be wrong. The CDR3 runs to 13 residues. Germline lookup yields CDR1 SQVTM and CDR2 ANQGSEA. CDR3 nucleotides: TGCAGCGTTAGGAAGTTAGGGGATAATGAGCAGTTCTTC. Translating it yields CSVRKLGDNEQFF.

V is TRBV6-5 and J is TRBJ2-5, with 7 bases fitting TRBD1. CDR3 size: 13 residues. The V segment lost 7 bases and the J segment 4 bases; nucleotides outside the gene matches: 6. Germline loops: CDR1 MNHEY, CDR2 SVGAGI. The CDR3 loop is CASKPRDRETQYF. CDR3 DNA: TGTGCCAGCAAACCTCGGGACAGAGAGACCCAGTACTTC.

This chain joins TRBV4-3 and TRBJ2-1, with 9 bases matching TRBD2. This CDR3 comprises 16 residues. From germline, CDR1 is LGHNA and CDR2 YSLEER. Trimming at V came to 0 bases and at J to 5 bases, leaving 5 bases not matched to a gene. This chain's CDR3 is CASSQEVVAGDNEQFF. The CDR3 DNA is TGCGCCAGCAGCCAAGAGGTTGTAGCGGGGGACAATGAGCAGTTCTTC.